The clone carrying this T cell receptor (beta chain) was seen a handful of times. The data were obtained in a study of control samples from healthy donors and cancer patients. Produced via immunoSEQ multiplex PCR; TCRdb's table is partial and in-frame only. The sample has roughly 120,000 clones, around 91% seen once. V dropped 8 bases and J dropped 2 bases, with 21 bases sitting between them. The CDR3 has 16 amino acids. Looked up from germline, CDR1 is KGHDR and CDR2 is SFDVKD. The chain is built from TRBV24-1 and TRBJ2-7, with a possible D match to TRBD1 (6 bases). The receptor comes from a woman in her forties or fifties with colorectal cancer. The sequencing sample was made of PBMCs. CDR3 sequence: CATNHVVSDSPYEQYF. The CDR3 nucleotides read TGTGCCACCAACCATGTAGTCTCGGACAGCCCCTACGAGCAGTACTTC.